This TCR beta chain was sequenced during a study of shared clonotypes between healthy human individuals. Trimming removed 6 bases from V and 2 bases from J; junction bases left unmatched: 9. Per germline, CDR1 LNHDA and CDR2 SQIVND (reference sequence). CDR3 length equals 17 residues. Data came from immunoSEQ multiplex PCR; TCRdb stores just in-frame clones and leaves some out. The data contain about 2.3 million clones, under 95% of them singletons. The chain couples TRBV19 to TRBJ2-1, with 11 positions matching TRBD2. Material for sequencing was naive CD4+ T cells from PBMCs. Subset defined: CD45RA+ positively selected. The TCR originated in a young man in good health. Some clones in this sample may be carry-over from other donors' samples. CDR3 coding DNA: TGTGCCAGTAGCAGCCTAGCGGGAGGCTGGGCCTACAATGAGCAGTTCTTC. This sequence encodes CASSSLAGGWAYNEQFF. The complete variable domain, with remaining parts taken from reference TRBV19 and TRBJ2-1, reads DGGITQSPKYLFRKEGQNVTLSCEQNLNHDAMYWYRQDPGQGLRLIYYSQIVNDFQKGDIAEGYSVSREKKESFPLTVTSAQKNPTAFYLCASSSLAGGWAYNEQFFGPGTRLTVL.